The table lists the clone carrying this TCR beta chain with a count of one. What it recognizes is unknown. Additional DNA sequences in this sample encode the identical CDR3. This specimen comes from a study of cytomegalovirus exposure and HLA in healthy donors. Findings and limits, study-wide: In a later analysis, TCR beta V- and J-gene trimming was associated with a missense DCLRE1C variant.

The PCR ran on 60 Vbeta and 13 Jbeta primers. Produced via immunoSEQ multiplex PCR; TCRdb's table is partial and in-frame only. The sample shows approximately 160,000 clones, about four fifths of them seen only once. V was pared by 6 bases and J by 3 bases, with 1 base of the junction left unmatched. The CDR3 length is 12 residues. CDR1 is SEHNR, CDR2 FQNEAQ, per germline (reference sequence). The chain uses TRBV7-9 and TRBJ2-7; TRBD2 aligns across 8 bases. Sequencing input: PBMCs. This TCR was sampled from a man in his thirties or forties in good health and CMV-seropositive. The CDR3 region has the DNA TGTGCCAGCAGTACTAGCGGCTACGAGCAGTACTTC. Protein: CASSTSGYEQYF. Variable domain in full (rest from reference TRBV7-9 and TRBJ2-7): DTGVSQNPRHKITKRGQNVTFRCDPISEHNRLYWYRQTLGQGPEFLTYFQNEAQLEKSRLLSDRFSAERPKGSFSTLEIQRTEQGDSAMYLCASSTSGYEQYFGPGTRLTVT.